This T cell receptor (beta chain) was documented in a study of cytomegalovirus exposure and HLA in healthy donors. Germline CDR1 KGHSH, CDR2 LQKENI. The V gene end was trimmed by 3 bases and the J gene end by 5 bases; junction bases not matched to a gene: 2. This CDR3 contains 15 residues. The PCR made use of 60 Vbeta and 13 Jbeta primers. Some clones are missing from TCRdb's copy, which holds only in-frame ones; the method was immunoSEQ multiplex PCR. The repertoire consists of some 150,000 clones, with approximately 80% occurring once and the leading ten covering around a tenth. The clonotype was recovered from a man between 18 and 29 years old in good health and CMV-seropositive. Material: PBMCs. V usage is TRBV18 and J usage is TRBJ2-2; TRBD2 matches 11 bases. The CDR3 nucleotides are TGTGCCAGCTCACCCGGGACTAGCGGAACCGGGGAGCTGTTTTTT. Its translation: CASSPGTSGTGELFF.